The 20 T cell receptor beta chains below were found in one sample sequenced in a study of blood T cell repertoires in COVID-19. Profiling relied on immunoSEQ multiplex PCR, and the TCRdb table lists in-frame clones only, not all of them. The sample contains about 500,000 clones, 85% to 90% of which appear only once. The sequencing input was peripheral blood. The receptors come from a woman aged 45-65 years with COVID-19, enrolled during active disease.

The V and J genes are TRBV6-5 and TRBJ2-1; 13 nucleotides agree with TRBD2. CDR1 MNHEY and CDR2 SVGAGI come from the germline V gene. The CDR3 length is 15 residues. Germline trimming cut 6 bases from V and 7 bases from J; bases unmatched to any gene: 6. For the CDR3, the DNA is TGTGCCAGCAGCGGGACTAGCGGGGAGTGGAATGAGCAGTTCTTC. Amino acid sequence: CASSGTSGEWNEQFF.

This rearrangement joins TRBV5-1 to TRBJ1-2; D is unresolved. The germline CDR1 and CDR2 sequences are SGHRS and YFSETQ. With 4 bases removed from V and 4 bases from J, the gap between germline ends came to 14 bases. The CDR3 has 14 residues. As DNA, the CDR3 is TGCGCCAGCAGCCCGGCCGAGGAAAGCTATGGCTACACCTTC. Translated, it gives CASSPAEESYGYTF.

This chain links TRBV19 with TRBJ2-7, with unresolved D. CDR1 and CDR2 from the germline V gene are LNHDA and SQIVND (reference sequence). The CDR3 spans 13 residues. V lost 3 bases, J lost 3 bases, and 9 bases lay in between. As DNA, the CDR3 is TGTGCCAGTAGTATCAGACCGGGCTACGAGCAGTACTTC. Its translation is CASSIRPGYEQYF.

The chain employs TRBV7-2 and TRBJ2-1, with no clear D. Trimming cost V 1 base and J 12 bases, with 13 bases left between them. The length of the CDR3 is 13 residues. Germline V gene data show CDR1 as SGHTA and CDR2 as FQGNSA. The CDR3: CASSLVPRGRQFF. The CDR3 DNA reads TGTGCCAGCAGCTTAGTTCCCAGAGGTCGGCAGTTCTTC.

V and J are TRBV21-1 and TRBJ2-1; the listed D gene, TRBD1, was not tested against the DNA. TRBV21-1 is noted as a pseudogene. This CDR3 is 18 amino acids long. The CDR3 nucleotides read TGTGCCAGCAGCAAGCTGAGGGGGCAGGGGGCCGGCTACAATGAGCAGTTCTTC. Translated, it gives CASSKLRGQGAGYNEQFF.

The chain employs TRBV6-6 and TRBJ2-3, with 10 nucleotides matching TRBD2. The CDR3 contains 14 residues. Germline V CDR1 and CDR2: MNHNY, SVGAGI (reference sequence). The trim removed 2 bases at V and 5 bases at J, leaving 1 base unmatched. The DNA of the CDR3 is TGTGCCAGCAGTTACACTAGCGGGGAAGATACGCAGTATTTT. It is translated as CASSYTSGEDTQYF.

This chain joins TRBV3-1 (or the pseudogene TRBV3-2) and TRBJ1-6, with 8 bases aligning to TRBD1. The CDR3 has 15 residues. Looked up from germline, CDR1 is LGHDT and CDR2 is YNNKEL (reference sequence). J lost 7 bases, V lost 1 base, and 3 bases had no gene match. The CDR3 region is CASSQGRTGNSPLHF. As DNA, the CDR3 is TGTGCCAGCAGCCAAGGTAGGACAGGGAATTCACCCCTCCACTTT.

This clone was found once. The CDR3 loop reads CASRLLPFGLYNSPLHF. The CDR3 bases are TGTGCAAGTCGCTTACTCCCTTTTGGGCTTTATAATTCACCCCTCCACTTT. The chain couples TRBV12-2 to TRBJ1-6; TRBD1, as called in the table, went unchecked against the DNA. TRBV12-2 is shown as a pseudogene. The CDR3 length is 17 residues.

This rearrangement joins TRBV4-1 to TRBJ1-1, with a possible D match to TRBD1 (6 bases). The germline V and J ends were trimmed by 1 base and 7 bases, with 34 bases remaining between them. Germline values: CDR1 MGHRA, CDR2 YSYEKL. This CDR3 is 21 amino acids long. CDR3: CASSQVRTPHLVRDKEGEAFF. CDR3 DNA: TGCGCCAGCAGCCAAGTCCGCACCCCCCATCTCGTCCGGGACAAAGAGGGTGAAGCTTTCTTT.

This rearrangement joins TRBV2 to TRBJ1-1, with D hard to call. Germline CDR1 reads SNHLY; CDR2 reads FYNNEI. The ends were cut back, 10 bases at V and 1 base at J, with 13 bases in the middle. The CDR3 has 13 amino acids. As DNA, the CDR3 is TGTGCCACCCTTGGGAGCCCGAACACTGAAGCTTTCTTT. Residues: CATLGSPNTEAFF.

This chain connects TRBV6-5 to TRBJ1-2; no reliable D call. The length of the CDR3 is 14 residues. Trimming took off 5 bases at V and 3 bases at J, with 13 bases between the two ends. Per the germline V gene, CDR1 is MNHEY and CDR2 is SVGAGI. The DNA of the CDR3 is TGTGCCAGCAGTCCCCGGACTGAGGACTATGGCTACACCTTC. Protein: CASSPRTEDYGYTF.

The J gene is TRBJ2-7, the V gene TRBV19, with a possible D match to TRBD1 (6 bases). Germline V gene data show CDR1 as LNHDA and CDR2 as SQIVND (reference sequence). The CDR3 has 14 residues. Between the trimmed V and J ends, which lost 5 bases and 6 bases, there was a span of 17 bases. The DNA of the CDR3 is TGTGCCAGTAGTCCTTACCAGGGGTCCGGCGAGCAGTACTTC. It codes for CASSPYQGSGEQYF.

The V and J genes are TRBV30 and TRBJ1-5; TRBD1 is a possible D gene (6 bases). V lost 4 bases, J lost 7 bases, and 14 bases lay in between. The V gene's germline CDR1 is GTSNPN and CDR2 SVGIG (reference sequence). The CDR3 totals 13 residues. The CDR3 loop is CAWNHRETQPQHF. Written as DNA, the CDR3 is TGTGCCTGGAATCACAGGGAGACGCAGCCCCAGCATTTT.

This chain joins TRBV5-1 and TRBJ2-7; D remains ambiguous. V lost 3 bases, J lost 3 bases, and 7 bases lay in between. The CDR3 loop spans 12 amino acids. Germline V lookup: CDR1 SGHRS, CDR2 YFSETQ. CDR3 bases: TGCGCCAGCAGCTCCCAGAACTACGAGCAGTACTTC. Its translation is CASSSQNYEQYF.

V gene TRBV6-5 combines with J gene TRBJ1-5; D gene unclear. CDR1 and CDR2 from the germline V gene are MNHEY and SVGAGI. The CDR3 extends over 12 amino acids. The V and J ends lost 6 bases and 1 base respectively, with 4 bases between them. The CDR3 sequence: CASRQSNQPQHF. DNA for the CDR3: TGTGCCAGCAGACAGAGCAATCAGCCCCAGCATTTT.

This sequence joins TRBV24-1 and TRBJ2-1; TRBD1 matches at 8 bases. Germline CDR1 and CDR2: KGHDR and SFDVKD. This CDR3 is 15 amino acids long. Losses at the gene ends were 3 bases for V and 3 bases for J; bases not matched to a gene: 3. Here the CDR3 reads CATSDGQGGYNEQFF. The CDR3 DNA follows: TGTGCCACCAGTGATGGACAGGGAGGCTACAATGAGCAGTTCTTC.

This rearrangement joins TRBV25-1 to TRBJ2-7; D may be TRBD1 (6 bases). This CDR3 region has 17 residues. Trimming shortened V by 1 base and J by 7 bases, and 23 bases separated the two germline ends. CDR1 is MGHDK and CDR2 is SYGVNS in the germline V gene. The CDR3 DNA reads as TGTGCCAGCAGTGAATGGGCCCCGGGCCCCCAGGGGTCGGAGCAGTACTTC. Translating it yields CASSEWAPGPQGSEQYF.

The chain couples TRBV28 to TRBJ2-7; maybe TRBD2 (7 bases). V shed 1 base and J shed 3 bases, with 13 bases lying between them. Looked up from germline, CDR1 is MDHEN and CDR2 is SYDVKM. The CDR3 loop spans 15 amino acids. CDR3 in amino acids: CASSLLGAGVYEQYF. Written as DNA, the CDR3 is TGTGCCAGCAGTTTATTGGGGGCGGGGGTCTACGAGCAGTACTTC.

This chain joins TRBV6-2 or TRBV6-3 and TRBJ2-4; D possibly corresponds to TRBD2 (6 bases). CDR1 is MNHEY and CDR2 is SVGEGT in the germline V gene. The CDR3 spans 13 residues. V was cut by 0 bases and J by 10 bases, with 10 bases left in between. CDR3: CASSYSRREIQYF. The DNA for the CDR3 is TGTGCCAGCAGTTACTCTAGGAGGGAGATTCAGTACTTC.

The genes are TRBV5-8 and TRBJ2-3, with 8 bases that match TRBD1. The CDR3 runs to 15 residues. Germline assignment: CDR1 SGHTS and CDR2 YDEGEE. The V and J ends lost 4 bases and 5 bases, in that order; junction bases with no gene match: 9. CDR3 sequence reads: CASSPQGARGDTQYF. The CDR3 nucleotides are TGTGCCAGCAGCCCCCAGGGGGCGCGAGGAGATACGCAGTATTTT.